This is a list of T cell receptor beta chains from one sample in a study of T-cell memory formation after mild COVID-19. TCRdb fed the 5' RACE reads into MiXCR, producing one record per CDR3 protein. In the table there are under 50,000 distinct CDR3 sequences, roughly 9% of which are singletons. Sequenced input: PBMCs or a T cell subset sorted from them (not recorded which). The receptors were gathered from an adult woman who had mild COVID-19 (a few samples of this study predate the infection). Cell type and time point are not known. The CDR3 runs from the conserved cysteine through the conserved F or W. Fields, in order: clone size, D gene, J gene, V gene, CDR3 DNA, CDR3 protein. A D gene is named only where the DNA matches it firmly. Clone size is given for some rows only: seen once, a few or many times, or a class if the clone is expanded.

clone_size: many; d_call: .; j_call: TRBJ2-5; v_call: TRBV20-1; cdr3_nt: TGCAGTGTTCTACGGACCGCAGATTCCGGAGAGACCCAGTACTTC; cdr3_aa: CSVLRTADSGETQYF
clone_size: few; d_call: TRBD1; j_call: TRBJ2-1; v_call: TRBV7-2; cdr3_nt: TGTGCCAGCAGGTTGGGACAGGGGGTTGGGGAGCAGTTCTTC; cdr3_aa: CASRLGQGVGEQFF
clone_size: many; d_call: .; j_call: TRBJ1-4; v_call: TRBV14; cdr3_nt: TGTGCCAGCAGCCGGGGGGCCCAGGAGGAAAAACTGTTTTTT; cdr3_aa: CASSRGAQEEKLFF
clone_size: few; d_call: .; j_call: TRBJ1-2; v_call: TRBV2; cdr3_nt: TGTGCCAGCAGTTCGATCAACTATGGCTACACCTTC; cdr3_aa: CASSSINYGYTF
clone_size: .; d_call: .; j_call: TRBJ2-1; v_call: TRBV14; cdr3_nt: TGTGCCAGCAGCCTGTCCCGTGATGCTTACAATGAGCAGTTCTTC; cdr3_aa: CASSLSRDAYNEQFF
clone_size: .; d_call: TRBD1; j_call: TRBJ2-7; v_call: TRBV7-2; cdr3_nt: TGTGCCAGCAGCTCCCGGGACAGATTTAACTACGAGCAGTACTTC; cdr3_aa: CASSSRDRFNYEQYF
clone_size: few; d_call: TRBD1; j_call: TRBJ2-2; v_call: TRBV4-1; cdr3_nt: TGCGCCAGCAGCCAGGACAGGGGCCCCGGGGAGCTGTTTTTT; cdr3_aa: CASSQDRGPGELFF
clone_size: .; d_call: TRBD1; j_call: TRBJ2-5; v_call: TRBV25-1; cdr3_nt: TGTGCCAGCACCGGACAGGGGGACGTGGAGACCCAGTACTTC; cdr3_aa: CASTGQGDVETQYF
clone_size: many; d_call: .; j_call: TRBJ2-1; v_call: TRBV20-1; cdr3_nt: TGCAGTGCTAGCCCCCATGAGCAGTTCTTC; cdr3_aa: CSASPHEQFF
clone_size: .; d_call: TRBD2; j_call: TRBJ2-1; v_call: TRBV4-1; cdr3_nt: TGCGCCAGCAGCCAAGACGTGTTGGGGGGGAATGAGCAGTTCTTC; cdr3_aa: CASSQDVLGGNEQFF
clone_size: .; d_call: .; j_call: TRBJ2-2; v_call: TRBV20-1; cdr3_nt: TGCAGTGCTAGAGATTCATATAGGAACACCGGGGAGCTGTTTTTT; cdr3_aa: CSARDSYRNTGELFF
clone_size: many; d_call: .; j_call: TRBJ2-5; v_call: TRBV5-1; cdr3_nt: TGCGCCAGCAGCTTGTCCCTAGCCCAAGAGACCCAGTACTTC; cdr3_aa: CASSLSLAQETQYF
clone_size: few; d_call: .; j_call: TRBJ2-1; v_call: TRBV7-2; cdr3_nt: TGTGCCAGCAGCTTAGCGCTAGGGAGGTACAATGAGCAGTTCTTC; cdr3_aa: CASSLALGRYNEQFF
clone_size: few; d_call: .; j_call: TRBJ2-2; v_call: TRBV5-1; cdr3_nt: TGCGCCAGCAGCTTGGGGGCGGGACAGTACACCGGGGAGCTGTTTTTT; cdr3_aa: CASSLGAGQYTGELFF
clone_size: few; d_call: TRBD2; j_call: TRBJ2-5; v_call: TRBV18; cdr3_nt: TGTGCCAGCTCACCTGGCGGGGGATCCCAAGAGACCCAGTACTTC; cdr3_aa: CASSPGGGSQETQYF
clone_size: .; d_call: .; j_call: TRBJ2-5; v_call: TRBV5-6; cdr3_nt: TGTGCCAGCAGCTTCGCCCCGGCCGGGTCCCAAGAGACCCAGTACTTC; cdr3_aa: CASSFAPAGSQETQYF
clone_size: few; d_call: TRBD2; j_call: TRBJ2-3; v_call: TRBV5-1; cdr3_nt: TGCGCCAGCAGCGGCGGGCGGGGGGGCGCAGATACGCAGTATTTT; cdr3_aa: CASSGGRGGADTQYF
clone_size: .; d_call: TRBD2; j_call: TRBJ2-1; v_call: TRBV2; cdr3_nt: TGTGCCAGCAATAAAGGACTAGCGGGAAGGGGGGAGCAGTTCTTC; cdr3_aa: CASNKGLAGRGEQFF
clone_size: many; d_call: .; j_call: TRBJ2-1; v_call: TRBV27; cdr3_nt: TGTGCCAGCAGTAAAACCCCTAGTGGGGATGAGCAGTTCTTC; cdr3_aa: CASSKTPSGDEQFF
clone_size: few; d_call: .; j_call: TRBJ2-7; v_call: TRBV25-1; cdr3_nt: TGTGCCAGCAGCCTCCCCGGGGGCCCCTACGAGCAGTACTTC; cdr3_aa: CASSLPGGPYEQYF
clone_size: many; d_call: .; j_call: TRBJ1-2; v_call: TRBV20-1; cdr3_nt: TGCAGTGCTAGCTCCCATGCCGTGTCAGGCTATGGCTACACCTTC; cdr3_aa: CSASSHAVSGYGYTF
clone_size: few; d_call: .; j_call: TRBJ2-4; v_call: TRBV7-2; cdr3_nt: TGTGCCAGCAGCTTATTGCCGAAACTCGACCTAGCCAAAAACATTCAGTACTTC; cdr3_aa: CASSLLPKLDLAKNIQYF